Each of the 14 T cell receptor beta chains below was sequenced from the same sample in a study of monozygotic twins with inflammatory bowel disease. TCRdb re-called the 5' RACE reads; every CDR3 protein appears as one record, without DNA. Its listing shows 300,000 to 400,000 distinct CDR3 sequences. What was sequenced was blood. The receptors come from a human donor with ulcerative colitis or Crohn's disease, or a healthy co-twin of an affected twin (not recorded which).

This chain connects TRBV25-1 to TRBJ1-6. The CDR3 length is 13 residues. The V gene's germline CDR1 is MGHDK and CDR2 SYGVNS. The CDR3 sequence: CASSPIGYSPLHF.

The CDR3 here is CASRVLVRDTQYF. This chain connects TRBV12-3 or TRBV12-4 to TRBJ2-3; TCRdb proposes TRBD2, but this gene call is untestable without DNA. The CDR3 is made up of 13 amino acids.

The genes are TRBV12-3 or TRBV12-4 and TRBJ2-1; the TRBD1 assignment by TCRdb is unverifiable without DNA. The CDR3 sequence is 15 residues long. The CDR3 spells CASSSPAVSYNEQFF.

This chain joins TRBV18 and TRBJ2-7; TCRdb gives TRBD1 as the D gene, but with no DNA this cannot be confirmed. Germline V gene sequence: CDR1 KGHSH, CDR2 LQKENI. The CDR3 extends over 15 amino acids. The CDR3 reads CASSPGGRSSYEQYF.

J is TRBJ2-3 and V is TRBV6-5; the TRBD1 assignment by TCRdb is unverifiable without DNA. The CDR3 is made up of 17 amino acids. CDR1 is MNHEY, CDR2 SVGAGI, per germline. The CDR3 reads CASSLTDRGQSTDTQYF.

CDR3: CSAKSGEGRAEAFF. The chain joins TRBV20-1 to TRBJ1-1. The CDR3 consists of 14 residues. Germline V lookup: CDR1 DFQATT, CDR2 SNEGSKA (reference sequence).

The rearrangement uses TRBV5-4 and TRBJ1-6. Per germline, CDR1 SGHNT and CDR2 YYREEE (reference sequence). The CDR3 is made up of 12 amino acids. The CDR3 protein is CASSLGESPLHF.

The CDR3 sequence: CASSLVWDRGSYEQYF. This chain links TRBV4-1 with TRBJ2-7. The CDR3 contains 16 residues. The germline V gene encodes CDR1 MGHRA and CDR2 YSYEKL.

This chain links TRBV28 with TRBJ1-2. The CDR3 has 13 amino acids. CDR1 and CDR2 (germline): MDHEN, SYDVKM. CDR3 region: CASRHGRAHGYTF.

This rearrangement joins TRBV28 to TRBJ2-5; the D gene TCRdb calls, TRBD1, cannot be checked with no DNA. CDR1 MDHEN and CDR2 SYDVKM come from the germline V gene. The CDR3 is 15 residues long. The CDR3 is CATPNNGQGQETQYF.

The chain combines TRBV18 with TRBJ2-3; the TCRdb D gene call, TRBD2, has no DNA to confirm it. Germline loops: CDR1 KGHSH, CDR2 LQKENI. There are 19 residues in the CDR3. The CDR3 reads CASSLRPLGSGGSTDTQYF.

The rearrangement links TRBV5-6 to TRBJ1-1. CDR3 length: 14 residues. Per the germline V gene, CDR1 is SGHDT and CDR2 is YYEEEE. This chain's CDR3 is CASSFGVENTEAFF.

CDR3 loop: CASRDRNTGELFF. The chain has TRBV12-3 or TRBV12-4 and TRBJ2-2; the TCRdb call, TRBD1, lacks DNA for checking. There are 13 residues in the CDR3.

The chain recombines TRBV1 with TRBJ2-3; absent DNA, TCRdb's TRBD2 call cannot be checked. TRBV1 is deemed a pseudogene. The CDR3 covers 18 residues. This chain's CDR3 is CTSSHGTSGRVHTDTQYF.